This note documents a single T cell receptor (beta chain) sequence. The antigen remains undetermined. These data originate in a study of T cells after yellow fever vaccination. Conversion of TCR transcripts into cDNA relied on 5'RACE template switching, which added a universal primer site and UMIs. TCRdb passed the 5' RACE reads through MiXCR, listing each CDR3 protein once. The profile covers 450,000 to 650,000 distinct CDR3 sequences, with approximately 15% appearing a single time and around 15% taken by the ten largest. Study results and limitations: On re-exposure, the response was weaker but peaked faster, at day 5 versus 15.

The clonotype originates from a man in his thirties or forties who received the YFV17D yellow fever vaccine. The material was PBMCs, obtained on the day of the yellow fever booster vaccination.

The CDR3 loop reads CASSLGGGTGTGVFQFF. The DNA of the CDR3 is TGTGCCAGCAGCTTAGGAGGGGGGACCGGGACAGGGGTTTTTCAGTTCTTC. The rearrangement uses TRBV7-9 and TRBJ2-1; TRBD1 agrees at 10 bases. Germline V CDR1 and CDR2: SEHNR, FQNEAQ (reference sequence). The CDR3 is made up of 17 amino acids. V gave up 1 base and J gave up 13 bases; unmatched junction bases: 16.